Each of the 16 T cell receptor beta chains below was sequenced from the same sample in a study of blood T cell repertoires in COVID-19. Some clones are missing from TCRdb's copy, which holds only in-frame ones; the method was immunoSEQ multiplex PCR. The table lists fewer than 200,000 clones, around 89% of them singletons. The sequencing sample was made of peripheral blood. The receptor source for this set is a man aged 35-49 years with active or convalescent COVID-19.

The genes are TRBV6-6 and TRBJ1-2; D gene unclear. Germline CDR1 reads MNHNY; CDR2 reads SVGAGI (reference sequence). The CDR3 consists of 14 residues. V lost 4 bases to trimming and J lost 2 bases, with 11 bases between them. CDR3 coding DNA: TGTGCCAGCAGTTCCCCCAACATAAACTATGGCTACACCTTC. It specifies CASSSPNINYGYTF.

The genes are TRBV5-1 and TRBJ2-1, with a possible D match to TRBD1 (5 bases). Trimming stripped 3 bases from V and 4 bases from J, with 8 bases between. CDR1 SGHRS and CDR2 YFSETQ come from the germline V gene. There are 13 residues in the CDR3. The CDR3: CASSWGQYNEQFF. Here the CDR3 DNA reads TGCGCCAGCAGCTGGGGCCAGTACAATGAGCAGTTCTTC.

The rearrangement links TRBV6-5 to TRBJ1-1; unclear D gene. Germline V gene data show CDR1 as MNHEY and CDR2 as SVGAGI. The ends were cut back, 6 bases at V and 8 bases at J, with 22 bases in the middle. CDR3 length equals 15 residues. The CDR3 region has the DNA TGTGCCAGCAGCCGGACTTTGGGAGCAAGCACCGAAGCTTTCTTT. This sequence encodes CASSRTLGASTEAFF.

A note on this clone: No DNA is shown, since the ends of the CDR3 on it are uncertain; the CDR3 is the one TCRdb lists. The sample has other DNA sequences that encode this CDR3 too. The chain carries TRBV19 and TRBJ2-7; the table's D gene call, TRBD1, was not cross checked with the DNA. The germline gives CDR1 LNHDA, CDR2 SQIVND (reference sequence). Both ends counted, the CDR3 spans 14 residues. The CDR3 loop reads CASSVGTGSVEQYF.

In nucleotides, the CDR3 is TGTGCCAGCAGCCAGCGTGGGGGGGTCATGAAAAACATTCAGTACTTC. Translated: CASSQRGGVMKNIQYF. The chain carries TRBV3-1 (or the pseudogene TRBV3-2) and TRBJ2-4, with TRBD2 matching over 7 bases. CDR3 length equals 16 residues. CDR1 LGHDT and CDR2 YNNKEL come from the germline V gene (reference sequence). The ends lost 3 bases at V and 4 bases at J; junction bases unmatched: 9.

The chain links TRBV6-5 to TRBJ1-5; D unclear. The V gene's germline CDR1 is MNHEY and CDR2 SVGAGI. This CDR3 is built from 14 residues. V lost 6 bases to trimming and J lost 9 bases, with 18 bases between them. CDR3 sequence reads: CASRVDGLLGPQHF. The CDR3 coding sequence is TGTGCCAGCAGGGTTGACGGACTCCTCGGGCCCCAGCATTTT.

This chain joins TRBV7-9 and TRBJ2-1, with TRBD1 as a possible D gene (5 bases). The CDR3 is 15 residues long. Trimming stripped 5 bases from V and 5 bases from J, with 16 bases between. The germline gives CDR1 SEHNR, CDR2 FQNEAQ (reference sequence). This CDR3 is CASSPQGKGDNEQFF. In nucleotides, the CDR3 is TGTGCCAGCAGCCCCCAGGGAAAGGGCGACAATGAGCAGTTCTTC.

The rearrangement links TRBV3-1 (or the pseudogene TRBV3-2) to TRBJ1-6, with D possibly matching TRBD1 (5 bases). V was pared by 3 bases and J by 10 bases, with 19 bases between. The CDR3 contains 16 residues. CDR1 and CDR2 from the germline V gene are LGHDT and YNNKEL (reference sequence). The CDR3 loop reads CASSHPGAGRSSPLHF. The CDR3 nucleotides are TGTGCCAGCAGCCACCCCGGGGCGGGGAGAAGCTCACCCCTCCACTTT.

Here the CDR3 reads CASSLRGGYGYTF. In nucleotides, the CDR3 is TGTGCCAGCAGCTTAAGAGGCGGCTATGGCTACACCTTC. The chain is built from TRBV11-3 and TRBJ1-2; the D is unclear. CDR3 length: 13 amino acids. The germline V gene has CDR1 SGHNT and CDR2 YENEEA. Trimming stripped 2 bases from V and 4 bases from J, with 8 bases between.

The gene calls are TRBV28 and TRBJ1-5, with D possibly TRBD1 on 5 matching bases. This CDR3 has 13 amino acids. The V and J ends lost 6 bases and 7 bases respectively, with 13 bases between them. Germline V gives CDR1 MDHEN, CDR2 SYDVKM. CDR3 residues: CASRQQVRQPQHF. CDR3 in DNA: TGTGCCAGCAGACAACAGGTTAGACAGCCCCAGCATTTT.

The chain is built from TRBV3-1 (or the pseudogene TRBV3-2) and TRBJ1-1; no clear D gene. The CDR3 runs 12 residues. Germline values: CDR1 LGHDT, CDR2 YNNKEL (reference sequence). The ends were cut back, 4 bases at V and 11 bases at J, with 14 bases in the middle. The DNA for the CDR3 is TGTGCCAGCAGCCCGGGGTTGGCAGGCGCTTTCTTT. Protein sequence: CASSPGLAGAFF.

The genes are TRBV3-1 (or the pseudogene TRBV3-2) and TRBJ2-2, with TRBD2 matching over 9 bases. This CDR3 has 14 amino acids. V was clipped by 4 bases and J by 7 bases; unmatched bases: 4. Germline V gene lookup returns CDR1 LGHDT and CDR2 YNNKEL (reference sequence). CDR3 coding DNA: TGTGCCAGCAGCCCCCGTAGCGGGAGCGGGGAGCTGTTTTTT. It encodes CASSPRSGSGELFF.

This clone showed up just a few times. The chain's CDR3 is CASSSRGRDVDTQYF. The DNA for the CDR3 is TGTGCCAGCAGTTCCAGGGGGCGCGATGTAGATACGCAGTATTTT. The chain combines TRBV28 with TRBJ2-3, with 8 bases that match TRBD1. Trimming took 4 bases from V and 5 from J; bases not matched to a gene: 8. Germline CDR1 is MDHEN and CDR2 is SYDVKM. CDR3 length: 15 amino acids. Supplemented by reference TRBV28 and TRBJ2-3, the full variable domain reads DVKVTQSSRYLVKRTGEKVFLECVQDMDHENMFWYRQDPGLGLRLIYFSYDVKMKEKGDIPEGYSVSREKKERFSLILESASTNQTSMYLCASSSRGRDVDTQYFGPGTRLTVL.

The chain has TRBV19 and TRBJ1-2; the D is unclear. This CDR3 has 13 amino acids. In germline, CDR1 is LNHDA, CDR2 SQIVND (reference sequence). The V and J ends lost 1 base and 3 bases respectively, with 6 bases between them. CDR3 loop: CASSIAEDYGYTF. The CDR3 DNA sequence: TGTGCCAGTAGTATAGCTGAGGACTATGGCTACACCTTC.

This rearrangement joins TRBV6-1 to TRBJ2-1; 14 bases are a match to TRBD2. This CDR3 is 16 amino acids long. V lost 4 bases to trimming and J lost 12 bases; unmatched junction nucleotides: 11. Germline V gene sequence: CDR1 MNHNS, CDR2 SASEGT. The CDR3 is CASSATSGRALSGQFF. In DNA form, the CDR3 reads TGTGCCAGCAGTGCGACTAGCGGGAGGGCCCTCTCTGGGCAGTTCTTC.

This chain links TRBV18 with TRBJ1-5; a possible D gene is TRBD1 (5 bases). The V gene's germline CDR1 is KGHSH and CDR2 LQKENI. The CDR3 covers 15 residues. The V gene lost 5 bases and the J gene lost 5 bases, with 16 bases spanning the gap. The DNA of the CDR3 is TGTGCCAGCTCAGCCACAGCAGGGCAGGATCAGCCCCAGCATTTT. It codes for CASSATAGQDQPQHF.